Below, 11 T cell receptor beta chains from the same sample are listed, as sequenced in a study of T-cell reconstitution after alpha-beta-depleted transplantation in children. Unique molecular identifiers were incorporated into the prepared TCRbeta library. MiXCR, applied by TCRdb to the PCR reads, yields one record per CDR3 protein. The sample gives 530,000 or so distinct CDR3 sequences, around 27% of which show up once; around a third is in the top ten. The sample here was PBMCs, taken before TCRalphabeta/CD19-depleted stem cell transplant. These receptors all come from a boy in the first two years of life with Wiskott-Aldrich syndrome, due to receive a stem cell transplant.

This clonotype was seen many times. The CDR3 DNA reads as TGCAGTGCTAAAAAAGGGGTGAGGGAGACCCAGTACTTC. Amino acid sequence: CSAKKGVRETQYF. The V gene is TRBV20-1, the J gene TRBJ2-5; D is perhaps TRBD1 (5 bases). This CDR3 is built from 13 residues. Germline CDR1 and CDR2: DFQATT and SNEGSKA (reference sequence). V was shortened by 4 bases and J by 5 bases, with 14 bases between the two germline ends.

The rearrangement uses TRBV5-1 and TRBJ2-1; D tentatively fits TRBD1 or TRBD2 (6 bases each). V gave up 0 bases and J gave up 5 bases, with 15 bases separating them. CDR3 length equals 16 residues. Germline V gene lookup returns CDR1 SGHRS and CDR2 YFSETQ. The CDR3 DNA reads as TGCGCCAGCAGCTTGGGGAAGGGGGGCTTGGACAATGAGCAGTTCTTC. This translates into CASSLGKGGLDNEQFF.

The chain joins TRBV25-1 to TRBJ2-7, with TRBD1 as a possible D gene (6 bases). The germline V and J ends were trimmed by 6 bases and 2 bases, with 17 bases remaining between them. The germline CDR1 and CDR2 sequences are MGHDK and SYGVNS. This CDR3 comprises 15 residues. The CDR3, as DNA: TGTGCCAGCAGGGGGCCAGGGGTTCGGGCCTACGAGCAGTACTTC. Protein: CASRGPGVRAYEQYF.

This clonotype has a handful of counts. The rearrangement uses TRBV7-8 and TRBJ2-7; D might be TRBD1 (6 bases). Per the germline V gene, CDR1 is SGHVS and CDR2 is FQNEAQ. The V gene lost 4 bases and the J gene lost 4 bases, with 20 bases spanning the gap. This CDR3 spans 16 amino acids. The CDR3 coding sequence is TGTGCCAGCAGCTCCCCCTTGGTCAGGGGTGAGTACGAGCAGTACTTC. Its translation: CASSSPLVRGEYEQYF.

The CDR3 reads CASSLLEHEQFF. The CDR3 nucleotides are TGCGCCAGCAGCTTACTAGAGCATGAGCAGTTCTTC. This sequence joins TRBV5-1 and TRBJ2-1, with D maybe TRBD2 (5 bases). The CDR3 runs to 12 residues. With 2 bases removed from V and 8 bases from J, the gap between germline ends came to 8 bases. The germline gives CDR1 SGHRS, CDR2 YFSETQ. The whole variable domain, filled in from reference TRBV5-1 and TRBJ2-1, reads KAGVTQTPRYLIKTRGQQVTLSCSPISGHRSVSWYQQTPGQGLQFLFEYFSETQRNKGNFPGRFSGRQFSNSRSEMNVSTLELGDSALYLCASSLLEHEQFFGPGTRLTVL.

The V call is TRBV29-1, the J call TRBJ2-7, with D possibly TRBD1 on 5 matching bases. Germline values: CDR1 SQVTM, CDR2 ANQGSEA. The V gene lost 4 bases and the J gene lost 5 bases, with 15 bases spanning the gap. This CDR3 is 13 amino acids long. The CDR3 spells CSVGRQMGNEQYF. DNA for the CDR3: TGCAGCGTTGGGAGACAGATGGGCAACGAGCAGTACTTC.

The rearrangement uses TRBV14 and TRBJ2-1; 11 bases match TRBD2. Germline trimming cut 7 bases from V and 4 bases from J; bases unmatched to any gene: 3. Germline CDR1 SGHDN, CDR2 FVKESK. The CDR3 consists of 14 residues. The CDR3 bases are TGTGCCAGCATGGGGACTAGCGGATACAATGAGCAGTTCTTC. Protein product: CASMGTSGYNEQFF. The variable domain in full, completed from reference TRBV14 and TRBJ2-1, reads EAGVTQFPSHSVIEKGQTVTLRCDPISGHDNLYWYRRVMGKEIKFLLHFVKESKQDESGMPNNRFLAERTGGTYSTLKVQPAELEDSGVYFCASMGTSGYNEQFFGPGTRLTVL.

The chain has TRBV20-1 and TRBJ1-1; TRBD1 aligns across 9 bases. Germline V gene sequence: CDR1 DFQATT, CDR2 SNEGSKA (reference sequence). V was pared by 5 bases and J by 7 bases, with 2 bases of the junction left unmatched. The CDR3 extends over 11 amino acids. The CDR3 nucleotides read TGCAGTGCTGGGACAGGGATTGAAGCTTTCTTT. It specifies CSAGTGIEAFF.

This clonotype was observed a handful of times. The chain couples TRBV10-3 to TRBJ2-7; D might be TRBD2 (5 bases). Trimming took off 7 bases at V and 3 bases at J, with 10 bases between the two ends. This CDR3 has 12 residues. The germline V gene has CDR1 ENHRY and CDR2 SYGVKD. The CDR3 reads CAIKSEVYEQYF. The CDR3, as DNA: TGTGCCATCAAGTCGGAGGTCTACGAGCAGTACTTC.

A few counts support this clonotype. This chain uses TRBV18 with TRBJ2-1; D unresolved. The CDR3 length is 14 residues. CDR1 KGHSH and CDR2 LQKENI come from the germline V gene. V was shortened by 1 base and J by 7 bases, with 11 bases between the two germline ends. The CDR3 nucleotides are TGTGCCAGCTCACCACTACCCAGTGGGAATGAGCAGTTCTTC. It translates to CASSPLPSGNEQFF.

This chain connects TRBV12-3 or TRBV12-4 to TRBJ2-1; possibly TRBD1 or TRBD2 for D (5 bases each). V was cut by 6 bases and J by 0 bases, with 12 bases left in between. The CDR3 covers 15 residues. This CDR3 reads CASSERTFSYNEQFF. For the CDR3, the DNA is TGTGCCAGCAGCGAGCGGACATTCTCCTACAATGAGCAGTTCTTC.